The present T cell receptor beta chain was sequenced within a study of blood T cell repertoires in COVID-19. As for the study in general: Samples of COVID-19 (acute and convalescent) were obtained from the United States, Italy and Spain.

There are 14 residues in the CDR3. CDR1 and CDR2 (germline): SGHRS, YFSETQ. As handled by the study authors: The authors estimated nucleated cell counts from reference gene primer amplification. This table comes from immunoSEQ multiplex PCR, and its TCRdb copy is limited to in-frame clones, with some not included. D and trimming were read from the DNA, whereas the V and J calls and clone size are those reported in that table. The data show under 200,000 clones, 83% seen once. On this clone: The junction and the germline gene differ at one end; a read error may be behind it.

The sequenced material came from peripheral blood. The chain employs TRBV5-1 and TRBJ1-4, with D perhaps matching TRBD1 (6 bases). This clonotype was sampled from a human donor in a cohort sampled during active COVID-19. The CDR3 DNA reads as TGCGCCAGCAGCTTGGGGGACACTAGTGAAAAACTGTTTTTT. Its protein is CASSLGDTSEKLFF.